The TCR beta chain described here comes from a study of identical twins. Whole-study findings and limits: Zero-insertion findings could be partly confounded by invariant cells (MAIT and iNKT cells).

This clonotype occurred a few times. The antigen is not known. TCRdb redid the calling of the 5' RACE reads with MiXCR, one entry per CDR3 protein. The sample lists a few hundred thousand distinct CDR3 sequences, 6.5% occurring once. These data also featured in a second study, about T cells expressing NK-cell markers. Per that study: Once again these clonotypes came out on top in the CD3+CD56-NKG2C+ fraction of several donors.

The sequence came from a young woman in good health. The sample was CD8+ T cells sorted from blood.

The CDR3 coding sequence is TGTGCCAGCAGCAAAAAGAAGGGGTCGGGCTACACCTTC. Protein sequence: CASSKKKGSGYTF. The chain combines TRBV21-1 with TRBJ1-2; the DNA was not used to check the table's D call, TRBD1. TRBV21-1 is reported as a pseudogene. This CDR3 has 13 amino acids.